This T cell receptor beta chain was documented in a study of T cells after yellow fever vaccination. MiXCR, applied by TCRdb to the 5' RACE reads, yields one record per CDR3 protein. Seen here are about 510,000 distinct CDR3 sequences, about a fifth observed once, and the top ten hold about 16%. The CDR3 contains 13 residues. Trimming shortened V by 3 bases and J by 7 bases, and 10 bases separated the two germline ends. As to this clonotype: Its matching antigen is unknown.

Points from the study as a whole: Reappearance after the booster was seen for most primary-vaccination clones, at approximately 97% CD4 and 88% CD8.

The receptor's source is a man aged 18 to 35 who received the YFV17D yellow fever vaccine. The input for sequencing was PBMCs, taken about 21 days after the first yellow fever vaccination. The V gene is TRBV23-1, the J gene TRBJ2-1; weak D call: TRBD1 (5 bases). TRBV23-1 is given ORF status, its function remaining uncertain. For the CDR3, the DNA is TGCGCCAGCAGTCATCCAGGGTTTAATGAGCAGTTCTTC. It encodes CASSHPGFNEQFF.